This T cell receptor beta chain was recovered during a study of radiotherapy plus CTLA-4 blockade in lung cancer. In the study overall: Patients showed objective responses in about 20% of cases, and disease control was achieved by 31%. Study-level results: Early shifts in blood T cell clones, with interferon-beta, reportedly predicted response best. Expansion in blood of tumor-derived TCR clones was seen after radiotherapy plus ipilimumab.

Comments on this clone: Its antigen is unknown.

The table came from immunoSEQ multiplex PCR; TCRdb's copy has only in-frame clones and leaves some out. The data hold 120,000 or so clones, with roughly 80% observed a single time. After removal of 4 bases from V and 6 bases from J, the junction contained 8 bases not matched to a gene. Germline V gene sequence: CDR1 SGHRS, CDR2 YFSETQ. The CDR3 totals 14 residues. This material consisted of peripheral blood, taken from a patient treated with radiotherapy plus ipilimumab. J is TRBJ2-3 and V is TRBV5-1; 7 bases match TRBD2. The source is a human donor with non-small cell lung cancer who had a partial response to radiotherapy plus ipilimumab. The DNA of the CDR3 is TGCGCCAGCAGCCCGGGACTATGGGCCGATACGCAGTATTTT. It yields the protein CASSPGLWADTQYF.